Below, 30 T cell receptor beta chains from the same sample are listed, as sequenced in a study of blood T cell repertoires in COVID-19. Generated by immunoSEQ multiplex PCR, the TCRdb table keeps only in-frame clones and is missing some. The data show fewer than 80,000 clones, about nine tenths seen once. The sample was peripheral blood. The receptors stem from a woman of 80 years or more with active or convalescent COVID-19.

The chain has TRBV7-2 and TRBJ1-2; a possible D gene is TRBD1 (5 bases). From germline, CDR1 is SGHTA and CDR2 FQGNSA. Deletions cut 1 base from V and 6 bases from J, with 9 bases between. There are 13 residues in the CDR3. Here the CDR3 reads CASSLGGVDGYTF. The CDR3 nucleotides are TGTGCCAGCAGCTTAGGGGGGGTGGATGGCTACACCTTC.

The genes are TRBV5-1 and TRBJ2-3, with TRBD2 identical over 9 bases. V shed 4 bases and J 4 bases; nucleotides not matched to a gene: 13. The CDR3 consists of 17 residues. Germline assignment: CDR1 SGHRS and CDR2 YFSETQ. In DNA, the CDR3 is TGCGCCAGCAGCATCGACATAGGTAGCGGGGGCCCAGATACGCAGTATTTT. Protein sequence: CASSIDIGSGGPDTQYF.

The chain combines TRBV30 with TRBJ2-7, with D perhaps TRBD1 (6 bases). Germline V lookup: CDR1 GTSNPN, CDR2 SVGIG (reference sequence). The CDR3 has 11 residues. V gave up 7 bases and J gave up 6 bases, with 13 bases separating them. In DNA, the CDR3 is TGTGCCTCCCACTTGGACAGCGAGCAGTACTTC. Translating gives CASHLDSEQYF.

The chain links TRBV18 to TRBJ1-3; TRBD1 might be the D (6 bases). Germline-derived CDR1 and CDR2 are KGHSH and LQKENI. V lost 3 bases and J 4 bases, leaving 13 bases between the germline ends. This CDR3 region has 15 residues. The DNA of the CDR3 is TGTGCCAGCTCACCGTTGGACAGCACGGGAAACACCATATATTTT. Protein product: CASSPLDSTGNTIYF.

The CDR3 loop reads CASSRAREGNQPQHF. The DNA of the CDR3 is TGTGCCAGCAGCCGAGCAAGGGAGGGAAATCAGCCCCAGCATTTT. V gene TRBV7-8 combines with J gene TRBJ1-5, with D uncertain. V was clipped by 5 bases and J by 4 bases, with 15 bases between them. Germline lookup yields CDR1 SGHVS and CDR2 FQNEAQ. The CDR3 has 15 residues.

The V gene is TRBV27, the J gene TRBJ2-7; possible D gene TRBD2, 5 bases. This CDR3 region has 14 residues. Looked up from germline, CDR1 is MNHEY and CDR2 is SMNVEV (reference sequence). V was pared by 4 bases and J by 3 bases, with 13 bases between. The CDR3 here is CASSSGYRVYEQYF. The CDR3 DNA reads TGTGCCAGCAGTTCGGGATATAGGGTCTACGAGCAGTACTTC.

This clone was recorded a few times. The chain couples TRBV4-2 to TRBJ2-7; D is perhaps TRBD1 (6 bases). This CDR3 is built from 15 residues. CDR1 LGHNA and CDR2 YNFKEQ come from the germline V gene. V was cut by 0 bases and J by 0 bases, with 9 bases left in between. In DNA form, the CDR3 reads TGTGCCAGCAGCCAAGAGACAGGTAGCTCCTACGAGCAGTACTTC. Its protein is CASSQETGSSYEQYF.

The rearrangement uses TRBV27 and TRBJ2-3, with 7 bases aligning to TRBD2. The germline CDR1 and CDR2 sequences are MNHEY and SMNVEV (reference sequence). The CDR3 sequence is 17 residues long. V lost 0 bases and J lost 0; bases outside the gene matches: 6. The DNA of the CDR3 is TGTGCCAGCAGTTTATCGAGCCCTAGCGGCAGCACAGATACGCAGTATTTT. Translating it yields CASSLSSPSGSTDTQYF.

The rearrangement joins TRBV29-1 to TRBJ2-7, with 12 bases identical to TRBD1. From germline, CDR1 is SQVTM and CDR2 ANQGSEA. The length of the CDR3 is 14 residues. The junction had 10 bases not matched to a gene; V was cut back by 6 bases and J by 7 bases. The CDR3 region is CSVESWDRGREQYF. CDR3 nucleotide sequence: TGCAGCGTCGAATCTTGGGACAGGGGGCGTGAGCAGTACTTC.

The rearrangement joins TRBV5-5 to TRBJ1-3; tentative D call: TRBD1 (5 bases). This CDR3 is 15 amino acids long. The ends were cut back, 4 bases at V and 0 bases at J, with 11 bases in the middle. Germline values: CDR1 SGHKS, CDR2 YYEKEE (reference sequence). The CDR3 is CASSHGGSSGNTIYF. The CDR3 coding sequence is TGTGCCAGCAGCCATGGGGGGAGCTCTGGAAACACCATATATTTT. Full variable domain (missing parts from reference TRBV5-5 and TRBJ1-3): DAGVTQSPTHLIKTRGQQVTLRCSPISGHKSVSWYQQVLGQGPQFIFQYYEKEERGRGNFPDRFSARQFPNYSSELNVNALLLGDSALYLCASSHGGSSGNTIYFGEGSWLTVV.

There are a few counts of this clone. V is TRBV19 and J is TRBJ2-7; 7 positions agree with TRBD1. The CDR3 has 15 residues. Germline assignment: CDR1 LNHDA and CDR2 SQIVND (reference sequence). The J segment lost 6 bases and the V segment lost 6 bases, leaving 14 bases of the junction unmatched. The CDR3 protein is CASSHRQGGLSEQYF. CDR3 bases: TGTGCCAGTAGCCATCGACAGGGTGGGCTCAGCGAGCAGTACTTC.

The CDR3 DNA sequence: TGTGCCAGCAGCTGGGACAGAAGTCACTCTGGGGCCAACGTCCTGACTTTC. This sequence encodes CASSWDRSHSGANVLTF. This chain uses TRBV7-9 with TRBJ2-6; 7 positions agree with TRBD1. CDR3 length equals 17 residues. The V gene end was trimmed by 4 bases and the J gene end by 0 bases; junction bases not matched to a gene: 6. Germline lookup yields CDR1 SEHNR and CDR2 FQNEAQ (reference sequence).

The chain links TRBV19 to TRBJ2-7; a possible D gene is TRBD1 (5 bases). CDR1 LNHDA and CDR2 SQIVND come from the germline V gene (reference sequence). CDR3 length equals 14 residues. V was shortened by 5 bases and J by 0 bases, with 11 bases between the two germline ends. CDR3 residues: CASSVGHHSYEQYF. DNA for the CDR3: TGTGCCAGTAGTGTCGGACACCACTCCTACGAGCAGTACTTC.

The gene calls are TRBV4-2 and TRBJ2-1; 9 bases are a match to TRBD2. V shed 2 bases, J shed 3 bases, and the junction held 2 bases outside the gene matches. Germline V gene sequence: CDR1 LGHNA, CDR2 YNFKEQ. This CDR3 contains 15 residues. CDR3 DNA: TGTGCCAGCAGCCAAACAGCGGGGGGCTACAATGAGCAGTTCTTC. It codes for CASSQTAGGYNEQFF.

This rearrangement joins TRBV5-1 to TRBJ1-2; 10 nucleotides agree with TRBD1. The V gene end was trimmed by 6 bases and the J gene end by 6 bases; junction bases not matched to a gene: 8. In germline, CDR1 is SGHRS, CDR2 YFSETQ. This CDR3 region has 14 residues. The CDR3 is CASTLDRGSNGYTF. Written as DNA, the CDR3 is TGCGCCAGCACCCTGGACAGGGGGAGTAATGGCTACACCTTC.

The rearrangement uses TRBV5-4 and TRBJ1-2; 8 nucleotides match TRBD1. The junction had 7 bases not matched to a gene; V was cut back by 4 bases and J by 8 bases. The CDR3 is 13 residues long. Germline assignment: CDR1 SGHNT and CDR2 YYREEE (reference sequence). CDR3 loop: CASSMQGAHGYTF. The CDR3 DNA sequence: TGTGCCAGCAGCATGCAGGGGGCGCACGGCTACACCTTC.

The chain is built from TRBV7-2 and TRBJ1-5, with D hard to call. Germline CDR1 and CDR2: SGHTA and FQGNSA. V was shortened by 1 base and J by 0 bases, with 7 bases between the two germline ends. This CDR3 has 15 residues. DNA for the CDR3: TGTGCCAGCAGCTTAGGAGGTAATAGCAATCAGCCCCAGCATTTT. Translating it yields CASSLGGNSNQPQHF.

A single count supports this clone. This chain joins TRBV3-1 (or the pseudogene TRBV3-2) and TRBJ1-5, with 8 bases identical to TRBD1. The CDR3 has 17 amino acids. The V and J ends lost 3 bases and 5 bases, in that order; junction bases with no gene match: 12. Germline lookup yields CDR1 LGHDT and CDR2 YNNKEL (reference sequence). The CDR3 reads CASSQFGTGPKDQPQHF. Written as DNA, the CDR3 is TGTGCCAGCAGCCAGTTCGGGACAGGACCCAAAGATCAGCCCCAGCATTTT.

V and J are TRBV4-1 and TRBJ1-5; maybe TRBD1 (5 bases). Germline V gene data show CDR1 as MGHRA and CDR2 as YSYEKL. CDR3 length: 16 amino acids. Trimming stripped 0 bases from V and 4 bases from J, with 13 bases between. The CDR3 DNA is TGCGCCAGCAGCCAAGAGGTGGGACTGGGAAATCAGCCCCAGCATTTT. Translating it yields CASSQEVGLGNQPQHF.

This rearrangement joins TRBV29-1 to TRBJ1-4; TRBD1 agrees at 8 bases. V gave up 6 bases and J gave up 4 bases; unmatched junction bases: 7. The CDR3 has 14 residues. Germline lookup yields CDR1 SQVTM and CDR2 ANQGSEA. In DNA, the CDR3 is TGCAGCGTGATCGGGACAGGCAGTAATGAAAAACTGTTTTTT. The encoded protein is CSVIGTGSNEKLFF.

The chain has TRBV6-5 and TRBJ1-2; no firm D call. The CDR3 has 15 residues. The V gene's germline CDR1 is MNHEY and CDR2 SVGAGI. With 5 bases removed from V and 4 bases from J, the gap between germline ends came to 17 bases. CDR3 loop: CASSHAEGVGYGYTF. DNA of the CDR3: TGTGCCAGCAGTCACGCTGAGGGCGTTGGCTATGGCTACACCTTC.

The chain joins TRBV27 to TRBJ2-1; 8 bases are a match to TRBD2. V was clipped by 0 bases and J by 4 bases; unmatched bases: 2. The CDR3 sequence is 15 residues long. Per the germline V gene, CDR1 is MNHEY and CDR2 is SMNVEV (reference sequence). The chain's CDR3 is CASSLSAGGYNEQFF. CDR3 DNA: TGTGCCAGCAGTTTATCTGCGGGGGGTTACAATGAGCAGTTCTTC.

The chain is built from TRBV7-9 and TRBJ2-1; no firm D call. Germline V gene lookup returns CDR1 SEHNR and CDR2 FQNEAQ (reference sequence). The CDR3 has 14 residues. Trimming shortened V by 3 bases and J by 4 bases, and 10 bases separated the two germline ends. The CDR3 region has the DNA TGTGCCAGCAGCTTGATATCTAGATACAATGAGCAGTTCTTC. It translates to CASSLISRYNEQFF.

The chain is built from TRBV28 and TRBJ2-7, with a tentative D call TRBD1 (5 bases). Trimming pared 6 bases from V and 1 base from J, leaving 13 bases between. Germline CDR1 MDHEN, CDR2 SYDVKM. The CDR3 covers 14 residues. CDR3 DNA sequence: TGTGCCAGCAGCTCGACCCAGGGTTCCTACGAGCAGTACTTC. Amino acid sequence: CASSSTQGSYEQYF.

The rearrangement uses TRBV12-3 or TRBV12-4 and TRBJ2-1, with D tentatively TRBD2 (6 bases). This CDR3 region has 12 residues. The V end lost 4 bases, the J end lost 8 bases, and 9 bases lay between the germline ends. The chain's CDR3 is CASSSGLYEQFF. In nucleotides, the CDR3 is TGTGCCAGCAGTTCGGGACTTTATGAGCAGTTCTTC.

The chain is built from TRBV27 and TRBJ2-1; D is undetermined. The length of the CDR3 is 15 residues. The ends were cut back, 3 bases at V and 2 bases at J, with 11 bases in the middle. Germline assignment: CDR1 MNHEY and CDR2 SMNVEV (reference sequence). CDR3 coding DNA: TGTGCCAGCAGTTTCGAGCCCCATACCTACAATGAGCAGTTCTTC. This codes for CASSFEPHTYNEQFF.

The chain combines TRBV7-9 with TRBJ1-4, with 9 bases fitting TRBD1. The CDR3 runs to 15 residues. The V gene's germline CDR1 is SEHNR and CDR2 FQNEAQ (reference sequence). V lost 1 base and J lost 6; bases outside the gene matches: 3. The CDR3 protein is CASSLEGQGDEKLFF. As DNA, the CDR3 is TGTGCCAGCAGCTTAGAGGGACAGGGTGATGAAAAACTGTTTTTT.

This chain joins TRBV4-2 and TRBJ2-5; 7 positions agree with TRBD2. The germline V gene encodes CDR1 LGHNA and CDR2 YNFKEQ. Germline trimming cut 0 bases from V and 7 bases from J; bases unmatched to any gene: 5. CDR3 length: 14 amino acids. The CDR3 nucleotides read TGTGCCAGCAGCCAAGATCTGGAGCGGGGGACCCAGTACTTC. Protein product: CASSQDLERGTQYF.

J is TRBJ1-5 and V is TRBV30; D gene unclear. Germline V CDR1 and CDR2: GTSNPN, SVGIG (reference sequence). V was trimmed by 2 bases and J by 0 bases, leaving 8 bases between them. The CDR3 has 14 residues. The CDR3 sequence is CAWSIQISNQPQHF. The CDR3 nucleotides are TGTGCCTGGAGTATCCAGATTAGCAATCAGCCCCAGCATTTT.

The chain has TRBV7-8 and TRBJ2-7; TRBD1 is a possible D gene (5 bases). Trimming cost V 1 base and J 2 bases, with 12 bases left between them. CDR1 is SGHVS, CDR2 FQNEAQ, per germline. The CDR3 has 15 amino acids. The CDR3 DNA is TGTGCCAGCAGCTTAGTGCAGGGCCCTACCTACGAGCAGTACTTC. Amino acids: CASSLVQGPTYEQYF.